A selection of T cell receptor beta chains follows, all from one sample in a study of blood T cells in healthy people across ages. One entry per CDR3 protein results from TCRdb running MiXCR on the 5' RACE reads. The sample lists about 1.5 million distinct CDR3 sequences, around 40% occurring once. The sequencing sample was made of blood. The receptors originated from a woman younger than 35 in good health. Both conserved end residues are part of each CDR3. A D gene is named only where the DNA matches it firmly. Only some rows state a clone size, as once, few, many or a class for expanded clones.

j_call clone_size v_call cdr3_length d_call cdr3_nt cdr3_aa
TRBJ1-5 NA TRBV7-6 14 NA TGTGCCAGCAGCTTAGGGGGTTTTGGCCAGCCCCAGCATTTT CASSLGGFGQPQHF
TRBJ2-7 NA TRBV27 16 TRBD2 TGTGCCAGCAGCTTAGGAACTAGCGGATCCTACAATGAGCAGTACTTC CASSLGTSGSYNEQYF
TRBJ2-3 few TRBV12-3/TRBV12-4 13 TRBD1 TGTGCCAGCAGAAGGGGGCGCACAGATACGCAGTATTTT CASRRGRTDTQYF
TRBJ2-3 NA TRBV6-4 16 TRBD2 TGTGCCAGCAGTGACCTCGCGGGGGATAGCACAGATACGCAGTATTTT CASSDLAGDSTDTQYF
TRBJ2-1 NA TRBV7-7 15 NA TGTGCTAGCAGCTTAATGGGAGGTCCTAATAATGGGCAGTTCTTC CASSLMGGPNNGQFF
TRBJ2-3 NA TRBV20-1 13 NA TGCAGTCCCAAGGGCGAAGAGGGCGATACGCAGTATTTT CSPKGEEGDTQYF
TRBJ1-4 NA TRBV11-2 16 TRBD1 TGTGCCAGCAGCTTAGGTCACGACAGGGCGTGGGAAAAACTGTTTTTT CASSLGHDRAWEKLFF
TRBJ2-2 NA TRBV5-1 15 TRBD1 TGCGCCAGCAGCTTTGAGGGGGCCGACACCGGGGAGCTGTTTTTT CASSFEGADTGELFF
TRBJ2-2 NA TRBV27 11 NA TGTGCCACCCGCAACACCGGGGAGCTGTTTTTT CATRNTGELFF
TRBJ2-2 NA TRBV20-1 14 NA TGCAGTGCTAGACCTCCCCGTTCGACCCGGGAGCTGTTTTTT CSARPPRSTRELFF
TRBJ2-3 few TRBV29-1 10 NA TGCAGAGTGGTTCTGGGTACGCAGTATTTT CRVVLGTQYF
TRBJ2-2 NA TRBV12-3/TRBV12-4 16 NA TGTGCCAGCAGTTCCCAGTGGACAGTTGGCTCCGGGGAGCTGTTTTTT CASSSQWTVGSGELFF
TRBJ1-2 NA TRBV10-2 13 TRBD1 TGCGCCAGTGCTACAGGGGGAGCGGGTGGCTACACCTTC CASATGGAGGYTF
TRBJ2-7 NA TRBV20-1 14 NA TGCAGTGCAACGCTGGGGGCTGCAGGATACGAGCAGTACTTC CSATLGAAGYEQYF
TRBJ1-2 NA TRBV27 13 NA TGTGCCAGCTCCGCTTCCAGGTCCTATGGCTACACCTTC CASSASRSYGYTF
TRBJ2-4 few TRBV12-5 15 TRBD1 TGTGCTAGTGGTTGGACAGGGGAGGGCAAAAACATTCAGTACTTC CASGWTGEGKNIQYF
TRBJ1-6 NA TRBV27 16 NA TGTGCCAGCAAGGCAGAGGGCAGGGGTCTTGATTCACCCCCCCACTTT CASKAEGRGLDSPPHF
TRBJ2-5 NA TRBV2 12 NA TGTGCCAGCAGGATTAGCCAAGAGACCCAGTACTTC CASRISQETQYF
TRBJ2-7 NA TRBV20-1 13 TRBD2 TGCAGTGCTAGACTAGCGGTGGCCTACGAGCAGTACTTC CSARLAVAYEQYF
TRBJ2-1 NA TRBV6-2/TRBV6-3 16 NA TGTGCCAGCAGCCTCCGCCCCGACAGGTACTACAATGAGCAGTTCTTC CASSLRPDRYYNEQFF
TRBJ2-5 once TRBV7-9 12 NA TGTGCCAGCAGCCCGTTCTTGGCGACCCAGTACTTC CASSPFLATQYF
TRBJ2-1 NA TRBV20-1 13 NA TGCAGTGCTCCCTCTACAGGCCAAGAGACCCAGTTCTTC CSAPSTGQETQFF
TRBJ1-5 few TRBV6-2/TRBV6-3 15 NA TGTGCCAGCAGTTACTGGCAGGATAGCAATCAGCCCCAGCATTTT CASSYWQDSNQPQHF